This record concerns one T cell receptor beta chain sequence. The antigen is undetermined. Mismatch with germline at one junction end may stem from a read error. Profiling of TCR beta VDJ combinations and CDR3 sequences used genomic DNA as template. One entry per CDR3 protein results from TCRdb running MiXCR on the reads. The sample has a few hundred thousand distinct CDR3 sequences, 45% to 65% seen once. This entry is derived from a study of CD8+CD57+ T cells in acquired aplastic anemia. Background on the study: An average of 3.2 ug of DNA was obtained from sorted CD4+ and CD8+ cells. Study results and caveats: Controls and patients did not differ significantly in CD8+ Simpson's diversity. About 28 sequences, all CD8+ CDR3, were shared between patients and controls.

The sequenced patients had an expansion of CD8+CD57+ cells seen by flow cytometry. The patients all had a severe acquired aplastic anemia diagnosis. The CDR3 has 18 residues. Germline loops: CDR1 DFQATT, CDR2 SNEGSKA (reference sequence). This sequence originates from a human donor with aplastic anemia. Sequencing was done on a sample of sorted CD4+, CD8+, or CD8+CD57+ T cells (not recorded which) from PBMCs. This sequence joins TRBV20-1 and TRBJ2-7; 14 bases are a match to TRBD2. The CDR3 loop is CSARDPGLAGGRAYEQHF. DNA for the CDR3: TGCAGTGCTAGAGATCCTGGACTAGCGGGAGGCCGCGCCTACGAGCAGCACTTC.